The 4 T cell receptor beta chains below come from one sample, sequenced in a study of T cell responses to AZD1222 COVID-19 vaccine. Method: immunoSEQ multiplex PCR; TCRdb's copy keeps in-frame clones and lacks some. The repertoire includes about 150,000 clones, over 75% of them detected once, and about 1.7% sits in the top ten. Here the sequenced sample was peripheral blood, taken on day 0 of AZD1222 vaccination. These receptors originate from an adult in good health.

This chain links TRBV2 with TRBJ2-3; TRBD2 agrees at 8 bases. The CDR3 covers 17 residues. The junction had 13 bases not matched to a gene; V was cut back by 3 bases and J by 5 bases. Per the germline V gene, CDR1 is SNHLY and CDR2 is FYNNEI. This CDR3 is CASSDGGLAGMEDTQYF. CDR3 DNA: TGTGCCAGCAGTGACGGCGGTTTAGCGGGGATGGAAGATACGCAGTATTTT.

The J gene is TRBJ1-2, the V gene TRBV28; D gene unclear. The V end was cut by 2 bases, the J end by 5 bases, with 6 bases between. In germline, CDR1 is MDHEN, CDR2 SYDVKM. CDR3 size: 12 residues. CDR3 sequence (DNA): TGTGCCAGCAGTTTAAATAAGTATGGCTACACCTTC. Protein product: CASSLNKYGYTF.

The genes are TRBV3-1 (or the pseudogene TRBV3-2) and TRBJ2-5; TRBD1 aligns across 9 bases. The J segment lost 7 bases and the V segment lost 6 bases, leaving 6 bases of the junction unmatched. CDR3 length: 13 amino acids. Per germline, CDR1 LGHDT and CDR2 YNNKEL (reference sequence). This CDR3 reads CASSLDRGGTQYF. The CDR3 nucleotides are TGTGCCAGCAGTCTGGACAGGGGCGGGACCCAGTACTTC.

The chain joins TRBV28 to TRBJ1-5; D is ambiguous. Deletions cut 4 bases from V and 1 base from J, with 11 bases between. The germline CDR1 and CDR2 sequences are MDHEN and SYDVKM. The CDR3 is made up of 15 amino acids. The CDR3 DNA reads TGTGCCAGCAGTTACGGGCCCGACAGCAATCAGCCCCAGCATTTT. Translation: CASSYGPDSNQPQHF.